A single TCR beta chain is shown here with its context. Its antigen is as yet unknown. This entry belongs to a study of tumor-infiltrating lymphocytes in localized non-small cell lung cancer. Study-wide background: Each patient gave resected tumor and non-adjacent uninvolved lung tissue.

The repertoire was sequenced with immunoSEQ multiplex PCR; TCRdb's copy has only in-frame clones and lacks some. The sample includes some 7,800 clones, roughly 79% of them seen just once. The CDR3 contains 13 residues. Trimming stripped 6 bases from V and 5 bases from J, with 11 bases between. Germline V lookup: CDR1 KGHSH, CDR2 LQKENI. Points from the study as a whole: Each assay used a separate piece of the same tissue.

J is TRBJ2-1 and V is TRBV18, with D perhaps matching TRBD2 (5 bases). This receptor was identified in a human donor with non-small cell lung cancer. The specimen sequenced was uninvolved lung tissue not adjacent to the tumor. CDR3 sequence reads: CASSPSGDNEQFF. The CDR3 DNA is TGTGCCAGCTCTCCGTCCGGGGACAATGAGCAGTTCTTC.